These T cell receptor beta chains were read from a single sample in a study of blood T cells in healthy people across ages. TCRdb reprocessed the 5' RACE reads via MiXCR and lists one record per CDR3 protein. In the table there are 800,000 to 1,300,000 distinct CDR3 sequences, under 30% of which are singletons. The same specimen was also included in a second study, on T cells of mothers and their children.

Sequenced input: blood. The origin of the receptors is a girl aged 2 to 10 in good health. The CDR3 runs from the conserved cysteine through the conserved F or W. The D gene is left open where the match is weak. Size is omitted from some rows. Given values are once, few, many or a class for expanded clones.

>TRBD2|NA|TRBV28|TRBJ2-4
CASSLGDYKNIQYF
TGTGCCAGCAGTTTAGGGGACTACAAAAACATTCAGTACTTC
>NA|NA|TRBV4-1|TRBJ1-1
CASSQAQGTLTQAFF
TGCGCCAGCAGCCAGGCCCAGGGGACCTTGACTCAAGCTTTCTTT
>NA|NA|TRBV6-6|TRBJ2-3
CASSKWSTDTQYF
TGTGCCAGCAGTAAGTGGAGCACAGATACGCAGTATTTT
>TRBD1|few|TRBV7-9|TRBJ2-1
CASSPRQGATYNEQFF
TGTGCCAGCAGCCCAAGACAGGGGGCGACCTACAATGAGCAGTTCTTC
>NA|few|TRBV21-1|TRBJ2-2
CASSKEVRQGKEPGELFF
TGTGCCAGCAGCAAAGAAGTAAGGCAGGGGAAAGAGCCCGGGGAGCTGTTTTTT
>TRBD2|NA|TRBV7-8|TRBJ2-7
CASSLLAGGPEDEQYF
TGTGCCAGCAGCCTGCTAGCGGGGGGGCCTGAGGACGAGCAGTACTTC
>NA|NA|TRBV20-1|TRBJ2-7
CSAISGAYEQYF
TGCAGTGCTATCTCTGGCGCCTACGAGCAGTACTTC
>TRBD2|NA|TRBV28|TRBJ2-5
CASRGQLAGVQETQYF
TGTGCCAGCAGAGGGCAACTAGCGGGAGTCCAAGAGACCCAGTACTTC
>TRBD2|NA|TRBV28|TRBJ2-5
CASRVGGLAGETQYF
TGTGCCAGCAGGGTTGGGGGACTAGCGGGAGAGACCCAGTACTTC
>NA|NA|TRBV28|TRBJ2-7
CASSSRDTYEQYF
TGTGCCAGCAGTAGCCGGGACACCTACGAGCAGTACTTC
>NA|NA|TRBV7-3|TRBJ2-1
CASSSLAEYNEQFF
TGTGCCAGCAGCTCTTTAGCGGAATACAATGAGCAGTTCTTC
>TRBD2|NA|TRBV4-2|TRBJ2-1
CASSQVAGEAPYNEQFF
TGTGCCAGCAGCCAAGTAGCGGGAGAGGCCCCCTACAATGAGCAGTTCTTC
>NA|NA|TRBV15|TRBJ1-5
CATARGNQPQHF
TGTGCCACAGCACGGGGCAATCAGCCCCAGCATTTT
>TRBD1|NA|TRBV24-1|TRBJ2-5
CATSDLGVDRDETQYF
TGTGCCACCAGTGACTTGGGGGTAGACAGGGACGAGACCCAGTACTTC
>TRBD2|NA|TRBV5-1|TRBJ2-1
CASSWGTSGRASYNEQFF
TGCGCCAGCAGCTGGGGGACTAGCGGGAGGGCCTCCTACAATGAGCAGTTCTTC
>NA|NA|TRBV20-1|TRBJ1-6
CSALTLMSPLHF
TGCAGTGCCCTTACTTTAATGTCACCCCTCCACTTT
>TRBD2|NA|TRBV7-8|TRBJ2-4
CASSHRTSGQNIQYF
TGTGCCAGCAGCCACCGAACTAGCGGGCAGAACATTCAGTACTTC
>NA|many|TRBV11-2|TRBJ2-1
CASSLMSFDEQFF
TGTGCCAGCAGCCTTATGAGTTTCGATGAGCAGTTCTTC
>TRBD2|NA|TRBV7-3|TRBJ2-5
CASSSSGRGRETQYF
TGTGCCAGCAGCTCGAGCGGGAGGGGAAGGGAGACCCAGTACTTC
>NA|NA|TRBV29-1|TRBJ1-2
CSVGGGREYGYTF
TGCAGCGTTGGTGGGGGCAGGGAGTATGGCTACACCTTC
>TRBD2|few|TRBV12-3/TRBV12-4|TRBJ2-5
CASSLFLAADQETQYF
TGTGCCAGCAGTCTATTTCTAGCGGCAGACCAAGAGACCCAGTACTTC
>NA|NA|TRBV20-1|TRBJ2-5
CSGTGFSGETQYF
TGCAGTGGAACGGGATTTTCGGGAGAGACCCAGTACTTC
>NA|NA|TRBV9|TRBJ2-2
CASSVASGALIGGELFF
TGTGCCAGCAGCGTAGCTTCAGGGGCCCTGATCGGCGGGGAGCTGTTTTTT
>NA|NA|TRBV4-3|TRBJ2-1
CASSQARGAHNEQFF
TGCGCCAGCAGCCAAGCCCGGGGGGCCCACAATGAGCAGTTCTTC
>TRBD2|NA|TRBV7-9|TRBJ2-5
CAAGLAVEQTQCF
TGTGCCGCAGGGCTAGCGGTCGAACAGACCCAGTGCTTC
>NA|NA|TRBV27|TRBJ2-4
CASSLSRGNIQYF
TGTGCCAGCAGTTTATCTCGTGGAAACATTCAGTACTTC
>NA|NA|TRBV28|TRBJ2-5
CASTPEYRETQYF
TGTGCCAGCACCCCCGAGTACCGAGAGACCCAGTACTTC
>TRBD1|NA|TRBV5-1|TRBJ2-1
CASSLEAGGLEQFF
TGCGCCAGCAGCTTGGAAGCAGGGGGTCTTGAGCAGTTCTTC
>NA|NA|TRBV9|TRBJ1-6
CASSVGPNSPLHF
TGTGCCAGCAGCGTTGGACCGAATTCACCCCTCCACTTT
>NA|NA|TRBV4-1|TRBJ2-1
CASSQEYGEYNEQFF
TGCGCCAGCAGCCAAGAATACGGGGAATACAATGAGCAGTTCTTC
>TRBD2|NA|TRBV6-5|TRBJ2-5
CATSLAGGRETQYF
TGTGCCACCAGTCTAGCGGGAGGGCGGGAGACCCAGTACTTC
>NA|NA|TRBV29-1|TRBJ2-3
CSVPGGRADTQYF
TGCAGCGTCCCAGGGGGGAGGGCCGATACGCAGTATTTT
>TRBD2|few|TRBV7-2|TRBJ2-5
CASSFQRGRETQYF
TGTGCCAGCAGCTTCCAGCGGGGGAGGGAGACCCAGTACTTC
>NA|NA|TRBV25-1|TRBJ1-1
CASSEFFTLNTEAFF
TGTGCCAGCAGTGAATTTTTTACATTGAACACTGAAGCTTTCTTT
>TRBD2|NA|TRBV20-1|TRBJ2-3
CSGVRTSGVHTQYF
TGCTCCGGCGTCAGGACTAGCGGGGTTCATACGCAGTATTTT
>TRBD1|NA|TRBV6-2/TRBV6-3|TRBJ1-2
CASSPLGQARGYTF
TGTGCCAGCAGTCCTCTCGGACAGGCGCGCGGCTACACCTTC
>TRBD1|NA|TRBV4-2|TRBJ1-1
CASSQIQGVPEAFF
TGTGCCAGCAGCCAAATACAGGGGGTCCCTGAAGCTTTCTTT
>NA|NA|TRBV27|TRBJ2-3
CASSSIPYTDTQYF
TGTGCCAGCAGTTCCATCCCGTACACAGATACGCAGTATTTT
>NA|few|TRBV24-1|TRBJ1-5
CAPTGRRQVRGCQPQHF
TGTGCCCCGACCGGCCGTAGACAGGTGCGAGGGTGTCAGCCCCAGCATTTT
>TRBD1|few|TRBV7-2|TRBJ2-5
CASSFGTGRGRETQYF
TGTGCCAGCAGCTTCGGGACAGGGCGGGGGAGAGAGACCCAGTACTTC
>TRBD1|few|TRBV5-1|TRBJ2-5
CATRQGTAGETQYF
TGCGCCACCCGACAGGGGACGGCAGGGGAGACCCAGTACTTC
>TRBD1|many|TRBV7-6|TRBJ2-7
CASSPLGRGPYEQYF
TGTGCCAGCAGCCCCCTGGGAAGGGGGCCATACGAGCAGTACTTC
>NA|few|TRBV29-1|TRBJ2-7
CSVVSSNRVSFEQYF
TGCAGCGTTGTAAGTTCCAACAGGGTGAGCTTCGAGCAGTACTTC
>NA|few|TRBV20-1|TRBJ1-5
CSARAGPVQPQHF
TGCAGTGCTAGAGCGGGCCCGGTTCAGCCCCAGCATTTT
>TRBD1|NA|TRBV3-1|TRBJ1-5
CASSPKPRDRIYSNQPQHF
TGTGCCAGCAGCCCAAAACCCCGGGACAGGATTTATAGCAATCAGCCCCAGCATTTT
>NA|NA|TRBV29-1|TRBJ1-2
CSVGGNGYTF
TGCAGCGTTGGTGGGAATGGCTACACCTTC
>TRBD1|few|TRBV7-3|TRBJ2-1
CARSLTTGTGDEQFF
TGTGCCCGCAGCTTAACGACGGGGACAGGGGATGAGCAGTTCTTC
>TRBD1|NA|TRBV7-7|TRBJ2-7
CASRPRQGPAPYEQYF
TGTGCTAGCAGGCCCCGACAGGGTCCAGCCCCCTACGAGCAGTACTTC
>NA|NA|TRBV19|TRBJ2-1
CAAADRLDNEQFF
TGTGCCGCGGCGGATAGACTGGACAATGAGCAGTTCTTC
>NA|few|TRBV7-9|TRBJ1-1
CASSEGLRNTEAFF
TGTGCCAGCAGCGAGGGACTCCGGAACACTGAAGCTTTCTTT
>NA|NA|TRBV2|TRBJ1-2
CASGTGPGYTF
TGTGCCAGCGGAACAGGGCCCGGCTACACCTTC
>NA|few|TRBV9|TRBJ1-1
CASSVAPLGTEAFF
TGTGCCAGCAGCGTAGCCCCTCTGGGGACTGAAGCTTTCTTT